This TCR beta chain is drawn from a study of T cell responses to AZD1222 COVID-19 vaccine. Study-wide findings and caveats: The donor group comprised mostly white British people and more females; the analysis possibly underestimated clonal diversity.

On this clone: Antigen: not known.

The method was immunoSEQ multiplex PCR; TCRdb's version includes in-frame clones alone and lacks a portion of them. The table includes 100,000 to 150,000 clones, around 92% detected once. The material was peripheral blood, obtained 28 days after the second AZD1222 dose. This receptor was identified in an adult who received the AZD1222 COVID-19 vaccine.

CDR3 region: CASSVGTTGNTIYF. The CDR3 nucleotides are TGCGCCAGCAGCGTAGGGACAACTGGAAACACCATATATTTT. The chain joins TRBV5-1 to TRBJ1-3, with a possible D match to TRBD1 (6 bases). The CDR3 has 14 residues. The ends were cut back, 4 bases at V and 2 bases at J, with 10 bases in the middle. Germline V gene data show CDR1 as SGHRS and CDR2 as YFSETQ. Combining the CDR3 with reference TRBV5-1 and TRBJ1-3 gives the whole variable domain KAGVTQTPRYLIKTRGQQVTLSCSPISGHRSVSWYQQTPGQGLQFLFEYFSETQRNKGNFPGRFSGRQFSNSRSEMNVSTLELGDSALYLCASSVGTTGNTIYFGEGSWLTVV.